Presented here are 27 T cell receptor beta chains from one specimen sequenced in a study of PD-1 blockade in classical Hodgkin lymphoma. Sequencing was performed with immunoSEQ multiplex PCR; in TCRdb, only in-frame clones are kept and a portion is missing. The profile shows over 15,000 clones, approximately 81% of them singletons. The sample's time point: cycle 4 day 1 (C4D1), after less than 7 weeks of nivolumab. Brentuximab vedotin exposure varied among the patients, all of whom had relapsed after autologous stem cell transplantation. Thawed PBMCs yielded CD4+ T cells through magnetic negative selection. The starting material was CD4+ T cells from blood, obtained before the fourth cycle of nivolumab. The receptors shown here come from a human donor with classical Hodgkin lymphoma.

The chain combines TRBV18 with TRBJ1-3, with 7 bases matching TRBD1. Germline CDR1 KGHSH, CDR2 LQKENI. This CDR3 contains 14 residues. V gave up 3 bases and J gave up 3 bases; unmatched junction bases: 2. CDR3 amino acids: CASSPDRVGNTIYF. DNA for the CDR3: TGTGCCAGCTCACCCGACAGGGTTGGAAACACCATATATTTT.

The chain carries TRBV2 and TRBJ2-2; 10 bases fit TRBD1. The CDR3 has 16 residues. V lost 4 bases to trimming and J lost 4 bases; unmatched junction nucleotides: 6. Germline-derived CDR1 and CDR2 are SNHLY and FYNNEI. In nucleotides, the CDR3 is TGTGCCAGCAGTGTCCTATGGACAGGGGGCACCGGGGAGCTGTTTTTT. Protein product: CASSVLWTGGTGELFF.

The rearrangement uses TRBV27 and TRBJ2-6; D call uncertain. CDR1 is MNHEY, CDR2 SMNVEV, per germline (reference sequence). The CDR3 is 17 residues long. Between the trimmed V and J ends, which lost 0 bases and 4 bases, there was a span of 13 bases. The CDR3 protein is CASSLSDSRRGANVLTF. CDR3 bases: TGTGCCAGCAGTTTATCAGATAGCAGGCGAGGGGCCAACGTCCTGACTTTC.

This sequence joins TRBV2 and TRBJ1-1; 8 nucleotides line up with TRBD1. Germline-derived CDR1 and CDR2 are SNHLY and FYNNEI. The length of the CDR3 is 11 residues. V was pared by 6 bases and J by 11 bases, with 5 bases of the junction left unmatched. DNA for the CDR3: TGTGCCAGCAGCACGGACAGGGATGCTTTCTTT. Residues: CASSTDRDAFF.

CDR3 residues: CASSRRAGTGYNEQFF. The CDR3 DNA reads as TGTGCCAGCAGCCGCAGAGCCGGGACAGGGTACAATGAGCAGTTCTTC. The gene calls are TRBV7-2 and TRBJ2-1; 9 positions agree with TRBD1. V shed 5 bases, J shed 4 bases, and the junction held 9 bases outside the gene matches. The CDR3 is 16 residues long. Germline lookup yields CDR1 SGHTA and CDR2 FQGNSA.

V gene TRBV11-2 combines with J gene TRBJ2-1, with TRBD2 matching over 10 bases. Germline CDR1 and CDR2: SGHAT and FQNNGV. The V and J ends lost 4 bases and 5 bases, in that order; junction bases with no gene match: 5. The length of the CDR3 is 15 residues. The CDR3 here is CASSSIAGGNNEQFF. CDR3 DNA: TGTGCCAGCAGCTCTATAGCGGGAGGTAACAATGAGCAGTTCTTC.

The CDR3 region is CASSYPGDTQYF. The CDR3 region has the DNA TGTGCCAGCAGTTATCCAGGAGATACGCAGTATTTT. The V and J genes are TRBV28 and TRBJ2-3; D is undetermined. Germline CDR1 reads MDHEN; CDR2 reads SYDVKM. The CDR3 sequence is 12 residues long. The V and J ends lost 4 bases and 5 bases respectively, with 7 bases between them.

This chain links TRBV19 with TRBJ1-1, with TRBD1 identical over 9 bases. CDR3 length equals 14 residues. V dropped 3 bases and J dropped 5; count of bases not matched to a gene: 4. Germline CDR1 LNHDA, CDR2 SQIVND (reference sequence). The CDR3 DNA is TGTGCCAGTAGTATCACAGGGGGCTGGACTGAAGCTTTCTTT. This gives the protein CASSITGGWTEAFF.

In this sample, this clone turned up once. The CDR3 region has the DNA TGCGCCAGCAGCACAACAGGGATCTGGAACACTGAAGCTTTCTTT. This gives the protein CASSTTGIWNTEAFF. The chain is built from TRBV4-1 and TRBJ1-1, with D possibly being TRBD1 (6 bases). Germline CDR1 MGHRA, CDR2 YSYEKL. The V end was cut by 5 bases, the J end by 1 base, with 14 bases between. The CDR3 contains 15 residues.

This rearrangement joins TRBV12-5 to TRBJ1-2; D possibly corresponds to TRBD1 (6 bases). The length of the CDR3 is 16 residues. V gave up 5 bases and J gave up 3 bases, with 19 bases separating them. Germline loops: CDR1 LGHNT, CDR2 FRNRAP. The CDR3 sequence: CASGQWSQGLHYGYTF. The CDR3 DNA reads as TGTGCTAGTGGTCAATGGAGCCAGGGGCTACACTATGGCTACACCTTC.

This chain links TRBV19 with TRBJ2-1, with 9 bases aligning to TRBD1. V lost 5 bases to trimming and J lost 6 bases; unmatched junction nucleotides: 14. CDR1 and CDR2 from the germline V gene are LNHDA and SQIVND (reference sequence). This CDR3 has 17 amino acids. CDR3 loop: CASSLRPRDRVTNEQFF. CDR3 bases: TGTGCCAGTAGTCTAAGACCCCGGGACAGGGTCACCAATGAGCAGTTCTTC.

V is TRBV7-8 and J is TRBJ1-6; the match to TRBD1 covers 7 bases. Trimming removed 4 bases from V and 7 bases from J; junction bases left unmatched: 7. The CDR3 loop spans 15 amino acids. Germline V lookup: CDR1 SGHVS, CDR2 FQNEAQ. DNA for the CDR3: TGTGCCAGCAGCTGGAGGGACAGCCCAAATTCACCCCTCCACTTT. It encodes CASSWRDSPNSPLHF. The full variable domain, its missing parts supplied by reference TRBV7-8 and TRBJ1-6, is GAGVSQSPRYKVAKRGQDVALRCDPISGHVSLFWYQQALGQGPEFLTYFQNEAQLDKSGLPSDRFFAERPEGSVSTLKIQRTQQEDSAVYLCASSWRDSPNSPLHFGNGTRLTVT.

This chain joins TRBV7-6 and TRBJ1-1; D perhaps matches TRBD1 (5 bases). The ends were cut back, 3 bases at V and 4 bases at J, with 12 bases in the middle. The CDR3 is made up of 14 amino acids. CDR1 and CDR2 from the germline V gene are SGHVS and FNYEAQ. CDR3 sequence reads: CASSLGDQGTEAFF. The CDR3 DNA sequence: TGTGCCAGCAGCTTGGGAGACCAGGGCACTGAAGCTTTCTTT.

The V and J genes are TRBV5-1 and TRBJ2-1; 13 positions agree with TRBD2. The CDR3 covers 16 residues. Per germline, CDR1 SGHRS and CDR2 YFSETQ. V lost 0 bases, J lost 8 bases, and 5 bases stayed unmatched. CDR3 in amino acids: CASSLATSGRLHEQFF. In DNA form, the CDR3 reads TGCGCCAGCAGCTTGGCGACTAGCGGGAGGCTCCATGAGCAGTTCTTC.

V is TRBV19 and J is TRBJ2-3, with TRBD2 identical over 7 bases. CDR1 and CDR2 (germline): LNHDA, SQIVND (reference sequence). V lost 6 bases to trimming and J lost 6 bases; unmatched junction nucleotides: 12. This CDR3 contains 15 residues. The CDR3 is CASSRLGGREDTQYF. The DNA for the CDR3 is TGTGCCAGTAGCCGACTGGGCGGGAGAGAGGATACGCAGTATTTT.

This sequence joins TRBV18 and TRBJ2-1; D may correspond to TRBD1 or TRBD2 (6 bases each). The ends were cut back, 6 bases at V and 0 bases at J, with 18 bases in the middle. The germline V gene encodes CDR1 KGHSH and CDR2 LQKENI. The CDR3 covers 17 residues. The CDR3 here is CASSRGGSESSYNEQFF. Written as DNA, the CDR3 is TGTGCCAGCTCCAGAGGGGGGAGCGAAAGCTCCTACAATGAGCAGTTCTTC.

The V call is TRBV29-1, the J call TRBJ2-4; D remains ambiguous. This CDR3 spans 13 amino acids. From germline, CDR1 is SQVTM and CDR2 ANQGSEA. Trimming stripped 0 bases from V and 0 bases from J, with 3 bases between. CDR3: CSVEEVAKNIQYF. The DNA of the CDR3 is TGCAGCGTTGAAGAGGTAGCCAAAAACATTCAGTACTTC.

The gene calls are TRBV27 and TRBJ2-3; 8 bases are shared with TRBD2. Germline lookup yields CDR1 MNHEY and CDR2 SMNVEV (reference sequence). The CDR3 runs 16 residues. Trimming at V came to 3 bases and at J to 4 bases, leaving 9 bases not matched to a gene. In DNA form, the CDR3 reads TGTGCCAGCAGTTTGTTGGTGGACGGGGGGGCAGATACGCAGTATTTT. Residues: CASSLLVDGGADTQYF.

The CDR3 nucleotides are TGTGCCAGCAGCCTGCGGACTAGTATGAAAGATACGCAGTATTTT. This sequence encodes CASSLRTSMKDTQYF. The V and J genes are TRBV7-2 and TRBJ2-3, with 7 bases fitting TRBD2. Germline V gives CDR1 SGHTA, CDR2 FQGNSA. Trimming at V came to 5 bases and at J to 5 bases, leaving 10 bases not matched to a gene. This CDR3 has 15 residues. The variable domain in full, with the rest retrieved from reference TRBV7-2 and TRBJ2-3, is GAGVSQSPSNKVTEKGKDVELRCDPISGHTALYWYRQSLGQGLEFLIYFQGNSAPDKSGLPSDRFSAERTGGSVSTLTIQRTQQEDSAVYLCASSLRTSMKDTQYFGPGTRLTVL.

The chain employs TRBV28 and TRBJ1-6; D is perhaps TRBD1 (6 bases). The germline V gene has CDR1 MDHEN and CDR2 SYDVKM. The CDR3 totals 12 residues. The CDR3, as DNA: TGTGCGACAGGAAGGCGAAATTCACCCCTCCACTTT. Protein: CATGRRNSPLHF.

V is TRBV28 and J is TRBJ1-2; unclear D gene. The CDR3 has 14 residues. V lost 6 bases and J 3 bases, leaving 14 bases between the germline ends. The germline V gene encodes CDR1 MDHEN and CDR2 SYDVKM. The CDR3 coding sequence is TGTGCCAGCAGGCCCCCCGGGCTCCACTATGGCTACACCTTC. Protein: CASRPPGLHYGYTF.

The chain joins TRBV30 to TRBJ2-7; tentative D call: TRBD1 (6 bases). Looked up from germline, CDR1 is GTSNPN and CDR2 is SVGIG (reference sequence). V was trimmed by 2 bases and J by 2 bases, leaving 13 bases between them. There are 14 residues in the CDR3. Here the CDR3 reads CAWSRASGAYEQYF. In DNA, the CDR3 is TGTGCCTGGAGTAGGGCATCAGGGGCCTACGAGCAGTACTTC.

This clone was observed a single time. V and J are TRBV6-1 and TRBJ1-4, with D unclear. The CDR3 sequence is 13 residues long. V lost 1 base to trimming and J lost 14 bases, with 14 bases between them. From germline, CDR1 is MNHNS and CDR2 SASEGT. In nucleotides, the CDR3 is TGTGCCAGCAGTGAAGTAAGGAAAAGAGGGCTGTTTTTT. Protein: CASSEVRKRGLFF.

This clone was seen only a few times. The chain has TRBV19 and TRBJ2-1, with 9 bases fitting TRBD2. The CDR3 contains 15 residues. With 3 bases clipped from V and 6 bases from J, the junction kept 6 bases outside the gene matches. Germline loops: CDR1 LNHDA, CDR2 SQIVND (reference sequence). The CDR3 sequence is CASSIIAGVTNEQFF. For the CDR3, the DNA is TGTGCCAGTAGTATTATAGCGGGAGTAACCAATGAGCAGTTCTTC.

The rearrangement links TRBV19 to TRBJ2-5, with 13 nucleotides matching TRBD2. Germline V gene data show CDR1 as LNHDA and CDR2 as SQIVND (reference sequence). CDR3 length: 15 amino acids. V gave up 6 bases and J gave up 9 bases; unmatched junction bases: 10. This CDR3 is CASSQLAGGPVAQYF. CDR3 DNA sequence: TGTGCCAGTAGCCAACTAGCGGGGGGGCCTGTAGCCCAGTACTTC. The variable domain in full, with the rest retrieved from reference TRBV19 and TRBJ2-5, is DGGITQSPKYLFRKEGQNVTLSCEQNLNHDAMYWYRQDPGQGLRLIYYSQIVNDFQKGDIAEGYSVSREKKESFPLTVTSAQKNPTAFYLCASSQLAGGPVAQYFGPGTRLLVL.

The V gene is TRBV4-3, the J gene TRBJ2-7; 7 bases fit TRBD2. CDR1 and CDR2 (germline): LGHNA, YSLEER. This CDR3 comprises 15 residues. J gave up 4 bases and V 0 bases, and 6 bases lay outside the gene matches. CDR3 loop: CASSQDLAGTYEQYF. The CDR3 bases are TGCGCCAGCAGCCAAGATTTAGCGGGCACTTACGAGCAGTACTTC.

The rearrangement links TRBV2 to TRBJ2-1; D is unresolved. CDR1 is SNHLY and CDR2 is FYNNEI in the germline V gene. The CDR3 covers 13 residues. Trimming took 4 bases from V and 0 from J, leaving 4 bases between them. CDR3 DNA: TGTGCCAGCAGTGTCGACTCCTACAATGAGCAGTTCTTC. Protein sequence: CASSVDSYNEQFF. Together with reference TRBV2 and TRBJ2-1, the CDR3 gives the full variable domain: EPEVTQTPSHQVTQMGQEVILRCVPISNHLYFYWYRQILGQKVEFLVSFYNNEISEKSEIFDDQFSVERPDGSNFTLKIRSTKLEDSAMYFCASSVDSYNEQFFGPGTRLTVL.